This record looks at one TCR beta chain sequence and its context. The sample belongs to a study of T cell changes during pregnancy in multiple sclerosis. The CDR3 runs to 14 residues. V was shortened by 5 bases and J by 2 bases, with 12 bases between the two germline ends. CDR1 MGHRA and CDR2 YSYEKL come from the germline V gene. The data were produced by immunoSEQ multiplex PCR, yet TCRdb's version contains in-frame clones alone and is incomplete. Of some 49,000 clones listed, 90% are singletons. This sequence originates from a female donor in good health, enrolled as a control in a pregnancy study. The chain employs TRBV4-1 and TRBJ1-1; possible D gene TRBD1, 5 bases. The sequences come from peripheral blood, collected after pregnancy. The CDR3 DNA is TGCGCCAGCAGCGGAAGTCAGGGAAACACTGAAGCTTTCTTT. Translation gives CASSGSQGNTEAFF.